This T cell receptor beta chain was recovered during a study of shared clonotypes between healthy human individuals. From germline, CDR1 is MGHRA and CDR2 YSYEKL. The CDR3 has 15 residues. The germline V and J ends were trimmed by 4 bases and 3 bases, with 10 bases remaining between them. The study ran the assay at deep level. Each cell subset's genomic DNA was divided evenly among several immunoSEQ plates. Some clones are missing from TCRdb's copy, which holds only in-frame ones; the method was immunoSEQ multiplex PCR. The sample carries 2,500,000 or so clones, 85% to 95% recorded once. The J gene is TRBJ1-6, the V gene TRBV4-1; D unclear. This clonotype originated in a young man in good health. Some clones in this sample may be carry-over from other donors' samples. The specimen was naive CD4+ T cells from PBMCs. Subset of the sample: CD45RA+ positively selected. CDR3 sequence: CASSPETNYNSPLHF. The CDR3 coding sequence is TGCGCCAGCAGCCCGGAAACGAACTATAATTCACCCCTCCACTTT.